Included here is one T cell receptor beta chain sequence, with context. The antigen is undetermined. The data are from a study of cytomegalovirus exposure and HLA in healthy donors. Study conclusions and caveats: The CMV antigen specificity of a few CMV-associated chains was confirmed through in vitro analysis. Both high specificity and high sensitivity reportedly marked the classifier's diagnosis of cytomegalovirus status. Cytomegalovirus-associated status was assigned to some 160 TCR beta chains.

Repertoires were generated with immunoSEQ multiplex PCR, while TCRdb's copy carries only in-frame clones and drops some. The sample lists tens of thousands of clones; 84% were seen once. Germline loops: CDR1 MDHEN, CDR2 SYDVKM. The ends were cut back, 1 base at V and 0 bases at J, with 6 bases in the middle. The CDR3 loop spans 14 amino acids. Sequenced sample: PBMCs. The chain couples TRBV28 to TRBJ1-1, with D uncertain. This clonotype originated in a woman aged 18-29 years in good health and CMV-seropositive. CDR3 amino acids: CASSLSVMNTEAFF. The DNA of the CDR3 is TGTGCCAGCAGTTTATCAGTTATGAACACTGAAGCTTTCTTT. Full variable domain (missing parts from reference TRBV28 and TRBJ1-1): DVKVTQSSRYLVKRTGEKVFLECVQDMDHENMFWYRQDPGLGLRLIYFSYDVKMKEKGDIPEGYSVSREKKERFSLILESASTNQTSMYLCASSLSVMNTEAFFGQGTRLTVV.